The T cell receptor (beta chain) under discussion was sequenced for a study of breast tumors, draining lymph nodes, adjacent tissues. Whole-study results and caveats: Data only fit, rather than demonstrated, lymph node origin of most tumor T cells. Luminal-like breast cancer showed significantly higher tumor–nontumor repertoire similarity than basal-like.

Germline loops: CDR1 SGHTS, CDR2 YDEGEE. The V end lost 4 bases, the J end lost 2 bases, and 15 bases lay between the germline ends. This CDR3 is built from 15 residues. This clonotype was found many times. The antigen remains unidentified. Breast cancer patients provided tissue from their axillary draining lymph nodes. TCRdb reprocessed the multiplex PCR reads with MiXCR, giving one entry per CDR3 protein. This table has 150,000 to 200,000 distinct CDR3 sequences, around a third appearing once. This TCR derives from a female donor with breast cancer. Some clones in this sample may be carry-over from other donors' samples. The V and J genes are TRBV5-8 and TRBJ1-2, with D possibly being TRBD1 (5 bases). Material for sequencing was axillary lymph node tissue. CDR3 sequence: CASSPNGGTNYGYTF. The CDR3 nucleotides are TGTGCCAGCAGCCCGAATGGGGGTACCAACTATGGCTACACCTTC.